One T cell receptor (beta chain) is described in this entry. The same CDR3 arises from other DNA sequences in this sample as well. This sample stems from a study of blood T cell repertoires in COVID-19. Profiling relied on immunoSEQ multiplex PCR, and the TCRdb table lists in-frame clones only, not all of them. The sample includes about 150,000 clones, more than 70% of them seen just once. The CDR3 is 15 residues long. After removal of 3 bases from V and 4 bases from J, the junction contained 2 bases not matched to a gene. The germline gives CDR1 KGHSH, CDR2 LQKENI. The chain carries TRBV18 and TRBJ2-3, with 12 bases fitting TRBD1. This TCR came from a woman aged 70-85 years who had recovered from COVID-19. The specimen was peripheral blood. Here the CDR3 reads CASSPGTGGPDTQYF. The CDR3 DNA is TGTGCCAGCTCACCCGGGACAGGGGGCCCAGATACGCAGTATTTT.